A single TCR beta chain is shown here with its context. In its sample, this clonotype was seen once. Its target antigen remains unknown. Qualities for individual bases were not recorded, and no much larger clone is one base off. A solitary read yields weak support. The sample originates from a study of CD8 T cells in Susac syndrome (dated by TCRdb to about 2019). With regard to the full study: Whether CD8+ T cell activation and differentiation in Susac syndrome was antigen driven was tested using repertoire sequencing.

Peripheral blood CD8+ and CD4+ T cells from healthy donors, Susac syndrome patients and multiple sclerosis patients were profiled using high-throughput TCR beta sequencing. The healthy donors served as controls matched for age and sex. CD8+ TEMRA cells were enriched by FACS, while bulk CD8+ and CD4+ T cells were purified by magnetic negative isolation. Blood was drawn into EDTA tubes, processed within 24 hours, and PBMCs were isolated by density gradient centrifugation. PBMCs intended for TCR sequencing were cryopreserved in liquid nitrogen and were subsequently thawed in a 37 degrees C water bath. Purity of sorted or isolated CD4+, CD8+ and CD8+ TEMRA cells was at least 90%. CDR1 KGHSH and CDR2 LQKENI were looked up in the germline V gene. The CDR3 holds 16 amino acids from the cysteine to the phenylalanine. The DNA shown is the 48-base CDR3, in frame from base 1. Unmatched junction bases come to 10, with V trimmed by 5 bases and J by 4 bases.

RNA was extracted using the RNeasy kit, and roughly 0.45 to 1 microgram was reverse transcribed with random hexamers. TCR beta CDR3 regions were amplified with the immunoSEQ multiplex PCR assay covering 54 Vbeta and 13 Jbeta segments. PCR amplification bias was corrected using a synthetic template baseline for primer optimization and computational correction. In the source study's methods: Reads were assigned to V, D and J genes according to IMGT and analyzed in immunoSEQ Analyzer, with only productive sequences retained. Clonality was computed as one minus Shannon entropy normalized by log2 of the number of productive unique sequences. For each patient and control, public and private clones were evaluated among the 100 most prevalent clones. Susac-specific clones were defined as absent from healthy and MS cohorts, some 1,000 published viral clones and other ImmuneACCESS disease sequences. TCRdb reprocessed the public reads (quality trimming at Q25 with fastp, clone calling with MiXCR) and kept in-frame beta chains. Every CDR3 protein is listed once, alongside the most common genes and DNA of its rows. None of the V and J calls come from the authors' own analysis; TCRdb made them. The sample table lists around 190,000 distinct CDR3 sequences, 85% to 95% of them with a count of one. The top ten hold 0.08% to 0.11% of the sample.

What the authors observed across the whole study: The number of individuals in the TCR sequencing and HLA analysis was recognized as being relatively small.

The sample taken for sequencing was CD4+ T cells from PBMCs. This receptor chain uses TRBV18 and TRBJ1-2, with TRBD1 matching 10 junction bases. This TCR derives from a human donor in good health. The CDR3 protein is CASSSRPGQGIYGYTF. The nucleotides read TGTGCCAGCTCATCGCGACCGGGACAGGGGATCTATGGCTACACCTTC. Here the CDR3 is joined to the reference TRBV18 and TRBJ1-2 genes, and the full variable domain is: NAGVMQNPRHLVRRRGQEARLRCSPMKGHSHVYWYRQLPEEGLKFMVYLQKENIIDESGMPKERFSAEFPKEGPSILRIQQVVRGDSAAYFCASSSRPGQGIYGYTFGSGTRLTVV.